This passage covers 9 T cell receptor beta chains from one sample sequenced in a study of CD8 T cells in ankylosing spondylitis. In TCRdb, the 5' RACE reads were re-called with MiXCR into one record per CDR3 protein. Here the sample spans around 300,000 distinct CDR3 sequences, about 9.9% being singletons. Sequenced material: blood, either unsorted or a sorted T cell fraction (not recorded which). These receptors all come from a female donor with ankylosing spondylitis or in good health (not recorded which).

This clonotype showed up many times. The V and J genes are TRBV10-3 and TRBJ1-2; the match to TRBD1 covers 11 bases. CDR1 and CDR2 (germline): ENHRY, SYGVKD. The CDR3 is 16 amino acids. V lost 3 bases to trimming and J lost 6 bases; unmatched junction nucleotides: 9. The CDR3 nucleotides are TGTGCCATCAGTGATACCCTTGGACAGGGGGCGGATGGCTACACCTTC. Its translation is CAISDTLGQGADGYTF.

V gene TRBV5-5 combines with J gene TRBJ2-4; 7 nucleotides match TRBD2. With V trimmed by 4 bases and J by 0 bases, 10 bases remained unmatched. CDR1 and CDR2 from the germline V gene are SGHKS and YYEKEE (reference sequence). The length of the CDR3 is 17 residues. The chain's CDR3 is CASSRGGGALAKNIQYF. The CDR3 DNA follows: TGTGCCAGCAGCCGCGGGGGAGGGGCCCTAGCCAAAAACATTCAGTACTTC.

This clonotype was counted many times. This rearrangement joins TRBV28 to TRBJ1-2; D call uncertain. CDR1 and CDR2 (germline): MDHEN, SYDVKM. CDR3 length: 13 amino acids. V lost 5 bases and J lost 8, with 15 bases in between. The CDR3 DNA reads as TGTGCCAGCAGTCCCCCGACTCCGCCGGGCTACACCTTC. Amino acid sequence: CASSPPTPPGYTF.

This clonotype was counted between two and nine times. The CDR3 loop reads CASSLLPRLVQETQYF. The CDR3 bases are TGCGCCAGCAGCCTATTGCCCCGACTAGTCCAAGAGACCCAGTACTTC. V gene TRBV5-1 combines with J gene TRBJ2-5; possible D gene TRBD2, 6 bases. V shed 4 bases and J shed 1 base, with 17 bases lying between them. Germline V gene lookup returns CDR1 SGHRS and CDR2 YFSETQ. The CDR3 totals 16 residues.

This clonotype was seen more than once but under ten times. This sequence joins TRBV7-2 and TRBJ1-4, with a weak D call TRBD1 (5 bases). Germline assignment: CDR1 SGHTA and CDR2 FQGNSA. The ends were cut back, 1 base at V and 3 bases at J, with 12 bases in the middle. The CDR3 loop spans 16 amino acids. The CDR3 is CASSLGGGPANEKLFF. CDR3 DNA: TGTGCCAGCAGCTTAGGGGGGGGTCCGGCTAATGAAAAACTGTTTTTT.

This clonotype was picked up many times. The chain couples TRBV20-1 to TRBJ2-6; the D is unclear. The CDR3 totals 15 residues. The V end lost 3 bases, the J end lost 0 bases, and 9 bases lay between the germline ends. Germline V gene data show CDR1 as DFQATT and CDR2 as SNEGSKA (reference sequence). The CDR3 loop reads CSARAGSSGANVLTF. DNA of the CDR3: TGCAGTGCTAGGGCAGGAAGCTCTGGGGCCAACGTCCTGACTTTC.

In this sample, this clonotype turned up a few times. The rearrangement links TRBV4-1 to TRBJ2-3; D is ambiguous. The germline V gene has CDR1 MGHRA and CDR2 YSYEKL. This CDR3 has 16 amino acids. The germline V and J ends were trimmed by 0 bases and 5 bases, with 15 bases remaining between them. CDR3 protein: CASSQDSPKFLDTQYF. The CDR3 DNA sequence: TGCGCCAGCAGCCAAGATAGCCCTAAATTCCTAGATACGCAGTATTTT.

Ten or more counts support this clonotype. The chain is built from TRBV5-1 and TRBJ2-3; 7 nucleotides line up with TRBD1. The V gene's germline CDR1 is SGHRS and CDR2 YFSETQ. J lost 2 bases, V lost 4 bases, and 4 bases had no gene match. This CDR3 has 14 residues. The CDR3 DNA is TGCGCCAGCAGCCATGGGACAGTCACAGATACGCAGTATTTT. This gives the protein CASSHGTVTDTQYF.

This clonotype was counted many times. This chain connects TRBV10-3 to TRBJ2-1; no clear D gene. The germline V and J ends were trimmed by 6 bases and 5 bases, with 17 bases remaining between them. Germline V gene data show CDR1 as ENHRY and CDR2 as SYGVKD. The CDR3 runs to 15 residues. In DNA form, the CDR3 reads TGTGCCATCAGCCCCCTTCCTAGTAGGGACAATGAGCAGTTCTTC. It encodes CAISPLPSRDNEQFF.